These 23 T cell receptor beta chains came from one sample sequenced in a study of T-cell memory formation after mild COVID-19 (dated by TCRdb to the early 2020s). The method was 5' RACE. The instrument given in TCRdb is Illumina NovaSeq 6000. Starting from the raw public reads, TCRdb applied fastp trimming at Q25, assembled clones with MiXCR and retained in-frame beta chains. One record per CDR3 amino acid sequence lists the most common genes and DNA. Here the sample has about 470,000 distinct CDR3 sequences; approximately 18% occur a single time. Together, the top ten hold around an eighth of the sample. The material sequenced was PBMCs or a T cell subset sorted from them (not recorded which). The receptors were sampled from an adult woman who had mild COVID-19 (a few samples of this study predate the infection). The sample titles of this study are shuffled in the database, so cell type and time point are left out; the donor was told from shared clones.

This clonotype was observed a few times. The chain has TRBV27 and TRBJ2-1; 7 bases line up with TRBD2. The CDR3 covers 13 residues. V dropped 6 bases and J dropped 15; count of bases not matched to a gene: 14. Germline V gene sequence: CDR1 MNHEY, CDR2 SMNVEV (reference sequence). The CDR3 coding sequence is TGTGCCAGCAGCCCCGCCTTTGCGGGAGTATGGTTCTTC. Translation gives CASSPAFAGVWFF.

The V and J genes are TRBV11-2 and TRBJ2-2; tentative D call: TRBD2 (5 bases). Trimming cost V 6 bases and J 5 bases, with 7 bases left between them. The CDR3 has 12 residues. Germline CDR1 reads SGHAT; CDR2 reads FQNNGV. The CDR3 here is CASSWRTGELFF. CDR3 nucleotide sequence: TGTGCCAGCAGTTGGAGGACCGGGGAGCTGTTTTTT.

The chain has TRBV3-1 and TRBJ2-5; possible D gene TRBD1, 6 bases. The CDR3 loop spans 14 amino acids. CDR1 LGHDT and CDR2 YNNKEL come from the germline V gene (reference sequence). V was shortened by 6 bases and J by 5 bases, with 16 bases between the two germline ends. CDR3 nucleotides: TGTGCCAGCAGTCAACAGGGTCGGAGGGAGACCCAGTACTTC. Translation: CASSQQGRRETQYF.

The gene calls are TRBV12-3 or TRBV12-4 and TRBJ2-7; 7 nucleotides match TRBD1. V shed 6 bases, J shed 7 bases, and the junction held 12 bases outside the gene matches. The CDR3 totals 14 residues. Here the CDR3 reads CASRAGTDKSEQYF. CDR3 nucleotide sequence: TGTGCCAGCAGGGCCGGGACAGATAAATCAGAGCAGTACTTC.

CDR3 sequence: CASSYQGGLAGRQNNEQFF. CDR3 coding DNA: TGTGCCAGCAGTTACCAGGGCGGACTAGCGGGGAGACAAAACAATGAGCAGTTCTTC. This sequence joins TRBV6-5 and TRBJ2-1; 12 bases fit TRBD2. Germline V gives CDR1 MNHEY, CDR2 SVGAGI. This CDR3 is 19 amino acids long. The V gene end was trimmed by 2 bases and the J gene end by 5 bases; junction bases not matched to a gene: 13.

This clonotype was counted only a few times. The V call is TRBV6-5, the J call TRBJ2-2; D unclear. Germline lookup yields CDR1 MNHEY and CDR2 SVGAGI. The CDR3 has 14 amino acids. The germline V and J ends were trimmed by 9 bases and 2 bases, with 13 bases remaining between them. The CDR3 protein is CASSGQINTGELFF. CDR3 bases: TGTGCCAGTAGTGGCCAGATTAACACCGGGGAGCTGTTTTTT.

This clonotype was found a few times. V and J are TRBV6-6 and TRBJ2-1, with 15 bases matching TRBD2. The CDR3 extends over 15 amino acids. V dropped 8 bases and J dropped 14; count of bases not matched to a gene: 13. CDR1 and CDR2 from the germline V gene are MNHNY and SVGAGI (reference sequence). CDR3 region: CASGASGTSGGREFF. The CDR3 nucleotides read TGTGCCAGCGGCGCATCCGGGACTAGCGGGGGGCGGGAGTTCTTC.

In this sample, this clonotype turned up a few times. The chain couples TRBV4-3 to TRBJ1-4, with 12 bases matching TRBD1. Germline CDR1 reads LGHNA; CDR2 reads YSLEER. There are 15 residues in the CDR3. V shed 2 bases, J shed 8 bases, and the junction held 3 bases outside the gene matches. The CDR3 DNA follows: TGCGCCAGCAGCCAACGGGACAGGGGGCACGAAAAACTGTTTTTT. It codes for CASSQRDRGHEKLFF.

The J gene is TRBJ2-7, the V gene TRBV6-2 or TRBV6-3; no clear D gene. This CDR3 has 13 amino acids. Trimming shortened V by 5 bases and J by 4 bases, and 12 bases separated the two germline ends. The V gene's germline CDR1 is MNHEY and CDR2 SVGEGT. In nucleotides, the CDR3 is TGTGCCAGCAGTCTTCCCGCGAGATACGAGCAGTACTTC. Amino acids: CASSLPARYEQYF.

A few counts support this clonotype. The chain employs TRBV7-9 and TRBJ2-7, with D possibly being TRBD1 or TRBD2 (7 bases each). The length of the CDR3 is 16 residues. The V gene's germline CDR1 is SEHNR and CDR2 FQNEAQ (reference sequence). V lost 4 bases and J lost 2, with 18 bases in between. CDR3 DNA sequence: TGTGCCAGCAGCTCCCCAGGGGGGGGCGCTCCCTACGAGCAGTACTTC. Residues: CASSSPGGGAPYEQYF.

The chain combines TRBV14 with TRBJ1-1; D is uncertain. The CDR3 runs 15 residues. CDR1 and CDR2 from the germline V gene are SGHDN and FVKESK. V gave up 4 bases and J gave up 0 bases, with 12 bases separating them. CDR3 amino acids: CASSPRHNLNTEAFF. The CDR3 nucleotides are TGTGCCAGCAGCCCGCGACACAATTTGAACACTGAAGCTTTCTTT.

This clonotype was picked up a small number of times. The V gene is TRBV23-1, the J gene TRBJ2-7; TRBD2 might be the D (6 bases). TRBV23-1 is flagged as an ORF with uncertain function. The V end lost 2 bases, the J end lost 6 bases, and 14 bases lay between the germline ends. This CDR3 has 14 residues. The CDR3 coding sequence is TGCGCCAGCAGTCAACCCGCCTGGGGAGGCGAGCAGTACTTC. Encoded protein: CASSQPAWGGEQYF.

This clonotype was counted between two and nine times. J is TRBJ2-6 and V is TRBV6-5; D gene unclear. V gave up 6 bases and J gave up 2 bases, with 5 bases separating them. Germline lookup yields CDR1 MNHEY and CDR2 SVGAGI. The CDR3 has 13 residues. The DNA for the CDR3 is TGTGCCAGCAGGATCCCTGGGGCCAACGTCCTGACTTTC. It is translated as CASRIPGANVLTF.

This clonotype was detected a few times. V usage is TRBV7-9 and J usage is TRBJ2-7, with D unclear. CDR1 is SEHNR and CDR2 is FQNEAQ in the germline V gene (reference sequence). The V gene lost 2 bases and the J gene lost 2 bases, with 19 bases spanning the gap. This CDR3 region has 17 residues. This chain's CDR3 is CASSLTTNPRLAYEQYF. The DNA for the CDR3 is TGTGCCAGCAGCTTAACCACAAACCCGAGGCTAGCCTACGAGCAGTACTTC.

The V and J genes are TRBV6-4 and TRBJ2-7; 7 positions agree with TRBD1. After removal of 5 bases from V and 1 base from J, the junction contained 8 bases not matched to a gene. Per germline, CDR1 MRHNA and CDR2 SNTAGT. There are 15 residues in the CDR3. CDR3: CASSLRQGNSYEQYF. The CDR3 coding sequence is TGTGCCAGCAGTCTTAGACAGGGTAATTCCTACGAGCAGTACTTC.

This clonotype appeared a few times. This chain uses TRBV7-8 with TRBJ2-1; TRBD2 matches 14 bases. The ends lost 0 bases at V and 8 bases at J; junction bases unmatched: 6. Germline V gene sequence: CDR1 SGHVS, CDR2 FQNEAQ. The CDR3 runs to 17 residues. The CDR3 DNA reads TGTGCCAGCAGCTTAGCCCGACTAGCGGGAGGGCCTCATGAGCAGTTCTTC. This translates into CASSLARLAGGPHEQFF.

The chain joins TRBV12-3 or TRBV12-4 to TRBJ1-1, with TRBD1 matching 7 bases. The V and J ends lost 7 bases and 1 base, in that order; junction bases with no gene match: 9. The CDR3 contains 15 residues. CDR3 protein: CASTPPGQANTEAFF. The CDR3 DNA follows: TGTGCCAGCACCCCCCCTGGACAGGCGAACACTGAAGCTTTCTTT.

This clonotype was seen more than once but under ten times. This chain connects TRBV7-4 to TRBJ2-7, with TRBD2 matching over 13 bases. This CDR3 comprises 18 residues. V dropped 4 bases and J dropped 0; count of bases not matched to a gene: 9. Germline loops: CDR1 SGHVT, CDR2 SQSDAQ. CDR3 in amino acids: CASSCSKGTSGDSYEQYF. The CDR3 DNA reads as TGTGCCAGCAGCTGCTCGAAGGGGACTAGCGGGGACTCCTACGAGCAGTACTTC.

This clonotype was detected only once. This rearrangement joins TRBV29-1 to TRBJ1-2, with TRBD1 identical over 8 bases. V lost 4 bases to trimming and J lost 0 bases; unmatched junction nucleotides: 22. Germline V lookup: CDR1 SQVTM, CDR2 ANQGSEA. This CDR3 has 20 amino acids. The CDR3 DNA is TGCAGCGTTGCCCCCCGCTTAACGGACAGGGTTTTTGAATCTAACTATGGCTACACCTTC. This encodes CSVAPRLTDRVFESNYGYTF.

This clonotype was found a few times. The J gene is TRBJ1-1, the V gene TRBV12-3 or TRBV12-4; 8 nucleotides agree with TRBD1. CDR3 size: 11 residues. The V gene end was trimmed by 7 bases and the J gene end by 10 bases; junction bases not matched to a gene: 5. CDR3 in amino acids: CASIDQGAAFF. The CDR3 DNA reads TGTGCCAGCATCGATCAGGGGGCAGCTTTCTTT.

The J gene is TRBJ2-6, the V gene TRBV12-3 or TRBV12-4; the D is unclear. The CDR3 consists of 19 residues. Trimming shortened V by 0 bases and J by 2 bases, and 17 bases separated the two germline ends. The CDR3 DNA follows: TGTGCCAGCAGTTTAGCCCGAGGCGAGTTGTTCCCTGGGGCCAACGTCCTGACTTTC. This encodes CASSLARGELFPGANVLTF.

This clonotype was seen a handful of times. One end of the junction does not line up with germline, which may come from a read error. The gene calls are TRBV7-7 and TRBJ2-1; a possible D gene is TRBD2 (5 bases). CDR1 is SSHAT and CDR2 is FNYEAQ in the germline V gene (reference sequence). The CDR3 contains 16 residues. The CDR3 is CASSFQPGSSYNEQFF. The CDR3 DNA reads TGTGCTAGCAGCTTCCAACCGGGATCATCCTACAATGAGCAGTTCTTC.

This clonotype has only a few counts. This chain's CDR3 is CASSLTGGASGHLVKFF. The DNA of the CDR3 is TGTGCCAGCAGCCTCACGGGTGGGGCTAGCGGGCACTTGGTGAAGTTCTTC. The chain employs TRBV7-2 and TRBJ2-1; TRBD2 agrees at 8 bases. The J segment lost 14 bases and the V segment lost 5 bases, leaving 23 bases of the junction unmatched. Germline CDR1 is SGHTA and CDR2 is FQGNSA. This CDR3 spans 17 amino acids.